Each of the 31 T cell receptor beta chains below was sequenced from the same sample in a study of CD8 T cells in Susac syndrome. The authors reverse transcribed roughly 0.5 to 1 ug RNA with random hexamers. TCRdb redid the calling of the immunoSEQ multiplex PCR reads with MiXCR, one entry per CDR3 protein. The sample comprises approximately 170,000 distinct CDR3 sequences, around 95% of which are singletons, and just over 0.13% rests with the top ten. Sequencing input: CD4+ T cells from PBMCs. Source of these receptors: a human donor in good health.

This clonotype was detected once. The chain is built from TRBV7-8 and TRBJ2-1; TRBD2 matches at 10 bases. The CDR3 runs to 16 residues. With V trimmed by 5 bases and J by 8 bases, 12 bases remained unmatched. Per the germline V gene, CDR1 is SGHVS and CDR2 is FQNEAQ. The CDR3 is CASSVLSGGAKYEQFF. The CDR3 DNA sequence: TGTGCCAGCAGCGTATTGAGCGGGGGGGCCAAGTATGAGCAGTTCTTC.

This clonotype was found once. The V call is TRBV4-1, the J call TRBJ2-1, with unresolved D. Looked up from germline, CDR1 is MGHRA and CDR2 is YSYEKL. The V gene lost 1 base and the J gene lost 5 bases, with 9 bases spanning the gap. The CDR3 is made up of 14 amino acids. CDR3 residues: CASSQVGSNNEQFF. For the CDR3, the DNA is TGCGCCAGCAGCCAAGTTGGCAGTAACAATGAGCAGTTCTTC.

The chain employs TRBV7-2 and TRBJ2-7; 14 bases map to TRBD2. The CDR3 consists of 18 residues. Unmatched junction bases numbered 11, after V lost 5 bases and J lost 2 bases. CDR1 and CDR2 from the germline V gene are SGHTA and FQGNSA. In nucleotides, the CDR3 is TGTGCCAGCAGCCCCGGACTAGCGGGGGGCCTGGGGGCCTACGAGCAGTACTTC. Its translation: CASSPGLAGGLGAYEQYF.

The rearrangement links TRBV6-1 to TRBJ1-1; D gene uncertain. CDR3 length: 14 residues. The V gene lost 3 bases and the J gene lost 4 bases, with 12 bases spanning the gap. The germline V gene has CDR1 MNHNS and CDR2 SASEGT. The CDR3, as DNA: TGTGCCAGCAGTGACCTAGGTGAGAGCACTGAAGCTTTCTTT. Amino acids: CASSDLGESTEAFF.

The rearrangement links TRBV3-1 to TRBJ1-2; TRBD1 might be the D (5 bases). CDR1 and CDR2 (germline): LGHDT, YNNKEL (reference sequence). Deletions cut 0 bases from V and 4 bases from J, with 6 bases between. The CDR3 has 13 amino acids. The CDR3 region has the DNA TGTGCCAGCAGCCAAGATGGGACCTATGGCTACACCTTC. It yields the protein CASSQDGTYGYTF. The full variable domain, with the rest looked up from reference TRBV3-1 and TRBJ1-2, is DTAVSQTPKYLVTQMGNDKSIKCEQNLGHDTMYWYKQDSKKFLKIMFSYNNKELIINETVPNRFSPKSPDKAHLNLHINSLELGDSAVYFCASSQDGTYGYTFGSGTRLTVV.

The chain carries TRBV11-2 and TRBJ2-3, with D hard to call. V lost 2 bases, J lost 6 bases, and 3 bases lay in between. Germline V gene lookup returns CDR1 SGHAT and CDR2 FQNNGV. CDR3 length: 11 amino acids. CDR3 sequence (DNA): TGTGCCAGCAGCTTATATGATACGCAGTATTTT. Translated, it gives CASSLYDTQYF.

The chain couples TRBV12-3 or TRBV12-4 to TRBJ1-2; a possible D gene is TRBD1 (5 bases). The V gene lost 5 bases and the J gene lost 3 bases, with 16 bases spanning the gap. The CDR3 consists of 15 residues. This CDR3 reads CASSPGHPWDYGYTF. Here the CDR3 DNA reads TGTGCCAGCAGTCCCGGACACCCCTGGGACTATGGCTACACCTTC.

This clonotype was seen once. CDR3 protein: CASSSGGASHEQYF. In DNA, the CDR3 is TGTGCCAGCAGCTCCGGCGGGGCCAGCCACGAGCAGTACTTC. The chain carries TRBV7-9 and TRBJ2-7; D might be TRBD2 (6 bases). The CDR3 is made up of 14 amino acids. Germline lookup yields CDR1 SEHNR and CDR2 FQNEAQ (reference sequence). V was clipped by 4 bases and J by 5 bases, with 15 bases between them.

The V call is TRBV30, the J call TRBJ1-5; no clear D gene. The CDR3 covers 12 residues. Germline values: CDR1 GTSNPN, CDR2 SVGIG (reference sequence). V lost 3 bases and J lost 5, with 8 bases in between. The CDR3 nucleotides are TGTGCCTGGAGCGAACCTTATCAGCCCCAGCATTTT. Translating it yields CAWSEPYQPQHF.

V and J are TRBV7-2 and TRBJ1-6; D might be TRBD1 (6 bases). Germline CDR1 SGHTA, CDR2 FQGNSA. The CDR3 has 17 residues. Between the trimmed V and J ends, which lost 4 bases and 4 bases, there was a span of 17 bases. The CDR3 spells CASSSGAGALYNSPLHF. As DNA, the CDR3 is TGTGCCAGCAGCTCGGGGGCAGGGGCCCTGTATAATTCACCCCTCCACTTT.

The chain joins TRBV20-1 to TRBJ1-1; D is possibly TRBD1 (6 bases). V was cut by 2 bases and J by 2 bases, with 9 bases left in between. This CDR3 has 13 residues. Germline CDR1 and CDR2: DFQATT and SNEGSKA (reference sequence). DNA for the CDR3: TGCAGTGCTAGAAGGGGGACCAACACTGAAGCTTTCTTT. Amino acids: CSARRGTNTEAFF.

V is TRBV20-1 and J is TRBJ2-5; D not certain. Trimming removed 0 bases from V and 5 bases from J, with 10 bases in between. The CDR3 has 13 residues. CDR1 is DFQATT, CDR2 SNEGSKA, per germline (reference sequence). In DNA, the CDR3 is TGCAGTGCTAGAGATGAGAACAAGGAGACCCAGTACTTC. Its protein product is CSARDENKETQYF.

V gene TRBV5-4 combines with J gene TRBJ1-6, with D unresolved. This CDR3 has 14 amino acids. Trimming stripped 0 bases from V and 7 bases from J, with 8 bases between. Looked up from germline, CDR1 is SGHNT and CDR2 is YYREEE (reference sequence). The CDR3 protein is CASSLGGMNSPLHF. The CDR3 region has the DNA TGTGCCAGCAGCTTGGGGGGTATGAATTCACCCCTCCACTTT.

The chain couples TRBV5-6 to TRBJ1-2; TRBD1 is a possible D gene (5 bases). V lost 4 bases, J lost 6 bases, and 16 bases lay in between. Germline V gene lookup returns CDR1 SGHDT and CDR2 YYEEEE. This CDR3 region has 14 residues. The CDR3 sequence: CASSPRPDSHGYTF. CDR3 bases: TGTGCCAGCAGCCCTCGTCCAGACAGTCATGGCTACACCTTC.

This chain uses TRBV3-1 with TRBJ1-2; unclear D gene. This CDR3 has 15 residues. CDR1 is LGHDT, CDR2 YNNKEL, per germline (reference sequence). The ends were cut back, 3 bases at V and 4 bases at J, with 15 bases in the middle. The CDR3 loop is CASSQQTLRGYGYTF. In DNA, the CDR3 is TGTGCCAGCAGCCAGCAGACTTTACGCGGCTATGGCTACACCTTC.

This sequence joins TRBV2 and TRBJ2-3, with 7 bases fitting TRBD2. The J segment lost 2 bases and the V segment lost 8 bases, leaving 4 bases of the junction unmatched. The CDR3 sequence is 13 residues long. CDR1 is SNHLY, CDR2 FYNNEI, per germline. As DNA, the CDR3 is TGTGCCAGCGGGAGGGACTACACAGATACGCAGTATTTT. The encoded protein is CASGRDYTDTQYF.

The chain employs TRBV7-3 and TRBJ2-2, with D perhaps matching TRBD1 (6 bases). Germline CDR1 reads SGHTA; CDR2 reads FQGTGA. Trimming left V 1 base short and J 0 bases short, with 9 bases between. The CDR3 is 16 residues long. The CDR3: CASSLSAGANTGELFF. CDR3 DNA sequence: TGTGCCAGCAGCTTAAGTGCAGGGGCGAACACCGGGGAGCTGTTTTTT.

The chain employs TRBV2 and TRBJ2-2; the match to TRBD2 covers 9 bases. J gave up 5 bases and V 9 bases, and 7 bases lay outside the gene matches. Germline lookup yields CDR1 SNHLY and CDR2 FYNNEI. The CDR3 is 14 amino acids. The CDR3 loop reads CARRMAGGTGELFF. The CDR3 region has the DNA TGTGCCAGGCGCATGGCGGGGGGGACCGGGGAGCTGTTTTTT.

In this sample, this clonotype turned up once. The V and J genes are TRBV20-1 and TRBJ2-7; 12 nucleotides agree with TRBD2. Germline V gene lookup returns CDR1 DFQATT and CDR2 SNEGSKA (reference sequence). V trimming: 2 bases; J trimming: 4 bases; junction bases outside the gene matches: 6. CDR3 length: 15 amino acids. The CDR3 DNA reads as TGCAGTGCTAGAAACCCGACTAGCGGGGGATACGAGCAGTACTTC. It encodes CSARNPTSGGYEQYF.

The genes are TRBV3-1 and TRBJ2-2, with 14 bases identical to TRBD2. The CDR3 is 19 amino acids. The germline V gene has CDR1 LGHDT and CDR2 YNNKEL (reference sequence). V was pared by 1 base and J by 5 bases, with 9 bases of the junction left unmatched. The CDR3 protein is CASSQVGGTSGGKTGELFF. CDR3 DNA sequence: TGTGCCAGCAGCCAAGTAGGCGGGACTAGCGGGGGTAAGACCGGGGAGCTGTTTTTT.

This chain uses TRBV5-1 with TRBJ1-2, with 8 nucleotides matching TRBD1. CDR3 length: 15 amino acids. V gave up 0 bases and J gave up 5 bases; unmatched junction bases: 6. CDR1 is SGHRS and CDR2 is YFSETQ in the germline V gene. In DNA form, the CDR3 reads TGCGCCAGCAGCTTGGAGGCGCAGGGGGCTTATGGCTACACCTTC. It codes for CASSLEAQGAYGYTF.

The V gene is TRBV9, the J gene TRBJ2-5; D may be TRBD1 (5 bases). The CDR3 loop spans 15 amino acids. The ends were cut back, 3 bases at V and 5 bases at J, with 17 bases in the middle. CDR1 is SGDLS, CDR2 YYNGEE, per germline. Written as DNA, the CDR3 is TGTGCCAGCAGCGCTACTCAGGCAGGGTGGGAGACCCAGTACTTC. As protein: CASSATQAGWETQYF.

J is TRBJ2-5 and V is TRBV20-1; 10 bases map to TRBD2. CDR1 is DFQATT and CDR2 is SNEGSKA in the germline V gene (reference sequence). The CDR3 totals 13 residues. V dropped 5 bases and J dropped 4; count of bases not matched to a gene: 4. DNA for the CDR3: TGCAGTGCTGCCCGACTAGCGGGAGAGACCCAGTACTTC. Translation: CSAARLAGETQYF.

The V and J genes are TRBV20-1 and TRBJ1-1; no clear D. The V and J ends lost 7 bases and 6 bases respectively, with 21 bases between them. Germline CDR1 DFQATT, CDR2 SNEGSKA (reference sequence). This CDR3 comprises 14 residues. The CDR3 nucleotides are TGCAGTGAACCGTCTAGAGAGGATGGAGCTGAAGCTTTCTTT. Translated, it gives CSEPSREDGAEAFF.

The chain carries TRBV6-1 and TRBJ2-3; 7 bases map to TRBD1. The V segment lost 7 bases and the J segment 0 bases; nucleotides outside the gene matches: 4. Germline CDR1 and CDR2: MNHNS and SASEGT. The CDR3 runs 14 residues. CDR3 sequence reads: CASKSTGSTDTQYF. The CDR3 nucleotides are TGTGCCAGCAAATCGACAGGGAGCACAGATACGCAGTATTTT.

The chain is built from TRBV6-1 and TRBJ1-5; 7 bases are shared with TRBD1. Germline V CDR1 and CDR2: MNHNS, SASEGT. CDR3 length equals 15 residues. V dropped 6 bases and J dropped 3; count of bases not matched to a gene: 8. In DNA form, the CDR3 reads TGTGCCAGCAGGTTGGGAGGGGGCTACAATCAGCCCCAGCATTTT. It encodes CASRLGGGYNQPQHF.

This sequence joins TRBV24-1 and TRBJ1-1; D remains unclear. The V end lost 4 bases, the J end lost 1 base, and 9 bases lay between the germline ends. Germline V gene lookup returns CDR1 KGHDR and CDR2 SFDVKD. The CDR3 consists of 14 residues. The DNA for the CDR3 is TGTGCCACCAGTGAAATCGACGGGAACACTGAAGCTTTCTTT. Its translation: CATSEIDGNTEAFF.

V gene TRBV5-4 combines with J gene TRBJ2-2; D may be TRBD1 (6 bases). V was clipped by 4 bases and J by 6 bases, with 10 bases between them. Germline V lookup: CDR1 SGHNT, CDR2 YYREEE (reference sequence). CDR3 size: 13 residues. CDR3 coding DNA: TGTGCCAGCAGCCCTCAGGGGTCCGGGGAGCTGTTTTTT. This codes for CASSPQGSGELFF.

The genes are TRBV29-1 and TRBJ1-1; D gene ambiguous. The V and J ends lost 4 bases and 13 bases respectively, with 7 bases between them. This CDR3 spans 8 amino acids. Per germline, CDR1 SQVTM and CDR2 ANQGSEA. CDR3 coding DNA: TGCAGCGTTGGGCGGGGTTTCTTT. Translation gives CSVGRGFF.

This rearrangement joins TRBV29-1 to TRBJ2-1; tentatively, D is TRBD2 (5 bases). The germline CDR1 and CDR2 sequences are SQVTM and ANQGSEA. Deletions cut 6 bases from V and 8 bases from J, with 14 bases between. The CDR3 loop spans 12 amino acids. CDR3 loop: CSVEGVDDEQFF. In nucleotides, the CDR3 is TGCAGCGTCGAGGGTGTGGACGATGAGCAGTTCTTC.

This clonotype was counted once. This rearrangement joins TRBV29-1 to TRBJ2-1; maybe TRBD1 (5 bases). With 8 bases removed from V and 6 bases from J, the gap between germline ends came to 11 bases. In germline, CDR1 is SQVTM, CDR2 ANQGSEA. The CDR3 runs to 11 residues. The CDR3 here is CSHSQGNEQFF. The CDR3 region has the DNA TGCAGCCATTCCCAGGGCAATGAGCAGTTCTTC.